This T cell receptor (beta chain) was sequenced for a study of identical twins. The study's findings and limits: For out-of-frame alpha sequences shared by twins, low generation probability was in excess. Twins shared beta out-of-frame sequences in excess, but this excess was weaker.

CDR1 is SNHLY and CDR2 is FYNNEI in the germline V gene. V lost 7 bases, J lost 5 bases, and 10 bases lay in between. This CDR3 is built from 12 residues. TCRdb itself ran the 5' RACE reads through MiXCR, one entry per CDR3 protein. Seen here are around 1.7 million distinct CDR3 sequences, around 29% observed once, and the top ten hold around 0.25%. As to this clonotype: Its matching antigen is unknown.

The specimen sequenced was cord blood. V usage is TRBV2 and J usage is TRBJ2-3, with D possibly being TRBD2 (5 bases). The receptor comes from a newborn girl in good health. The CDR3 bases are TGTGCCAGCAAAAGGGAGATAGATACGCAGTATTTT. The encoded protein is CASKREIDTQYF.